The 31 T cell receptor beta chains below come from one sample, sequenced in a study of T-cell memory formation after mild COVID-19. TCRdb re-analysed the 5' RACE reads in MiXCR, keeping a single row per CDR3 protein. Of 350,000 to 500,000 distinct CDR3 sequences detected, 20% to 25% appear once; the ten largest clones hold about an eighth. Sequencing input: PBMCs or a T cell subset sorted from them (not recorded which). The receptors derive from an adult woman who had mild COVID-19 (a few samples of this study predate the infection). Cell type and time point are not known.

This clonotype came up a few times. The chain uses TRBV11-3 and TRBJ2-2; D gene uncertain. The CDR3 covers 16 residues. Germline CDR1 and CDR2: SGHNT and YENEEA. V was clipped by 2 bases and J by 0 bases, with 10 bases between them. The DNA of the CDR3 is TGTGCCAGCAGCTTATTCCGACCACCGAACACCGGGGAGCTGTTTTTT. The encoded protein is CASSLFRPPNTGELFF.

Only a few counts were recorded for this clonotype. V is TRBV5-1 and J is TRBJ2-1; 8 bases map to TRBD1. Germline loops: CDR1 SGHRS, CDR2 YFSETQ. This CDR3 spans 15 amino acids. V lost 0 bases and J lost 7; bases outside the gene matches: 6. The chain's CDR3 is CASSLARGLKNEQFF. The CDR3 nucleotides are TGCGCCAGCAGCTTGGCCAGGGGGCTTAAAAATGAGCAGTTCTTC.

V gene TRBV5-1 combines with J gene TRBJ1-1; no clear D gene. The CDR3 loop spans 14 amino acids. Germline V gene sequence: CDR1 SGHRS, CDR2 YFSETQ. Trimming took 0 bases from V and 2 from J, leaving 8 bases between them. The CDR3 reads CASSLERGNTEAFF. The CDR3 DNA reads TGCGCCAGCAGCTTGGAGCGGGGAAACACTGAAGCTTTCTTT.

This chain joins TRBV27 and TRBJ2-1; 7 bases map to TRBD1. CDR1 is MNHEY and CDR2 is SMNVEV in the germline V gene (reference sequence). The CDR3 is 15 amino acids. J gave up 6 bases and V 0 bases, and 5 bases lay outside the gene matches. The CDR3 sequence: CASSLSGGAFNEQFF. CDR3 in DNA: TGTGCCAGCAGTTTATCAGGGGGCGCTTTCAATGAGCAGTTCTTC.

This clonotype has just one count. The chain links TRBV7-8 to TRBJ1-2; TRBD1 might be the D (5 bases). The CDR3 is 12 amino acids. V lost 1 base, J lost 9 bases, and 9 bases lay in between. Germline lookup yields CDR1 SGHVS and CDR2 FQNEAQ. The DNA of the CDR3 is TGTGCCAGCAGCTTAGGGGACCGAAGCTACACCTTC. Residues: CASSLGDRSYTF.

There are a few counts of this clonotype. The gene calls are TRBV7-9 and TRBJ2-6; 9 positions match TRBD1. CDR3 length: 17 residues. V trimming: 4 bases; J trimming: 2 bases; junction bases outside the gene matches: 6. Germline loops: CDR1 SEHNR, CDR2 FQNEAQ (reference sequence). In nucleotides, the CDR3 is TGTGCCAGCAGCTCCGCGACAGGGGGGACTGGGGCCAACGTCCTGACTTTC. Translated: CASSSATGGTGANVLTF.

The V gene is TRBV29-1, the J gene TRBJ1-2, with 7 nucleotides matching TRBD1. Germline-derived CDR1 and CDR2 are SQVTM and ANQGSEA. The V and J ends lost 4 bases and 4 bases, in that order; junction bases with no gene match: 6. The length of the CDR3 is 13 residues. The CDR3 DNA reads TGCAGCGTTGGGGACAGCACCGCCTATGGCTACACCTTC. Protein sequence: CSVGDSTAYGYTF.

The chain is built from TRBV6-5 and TRBJ1-2; perhaps TRBD1 as D (5 bases). V lost 4 bases and J 4 bases, leaving 16 bases between the germline ends. Germline CDR1 reads MNHEY; CDR2 reads SVGAGI. CDR3 size: 15 residues. In DNA, the CDR3 is TGTGCCAGCAGTTCCACGACAGTCCAGGTCTATGGCTACACCTTC. It translates to CASSSTTVQVYGYTF.

In this sample, this clonotype turned up a few times. The chain recombines TRBV18 with TRBJ2-3; 9 bases are shared with TRBD2. This CDR3 has 15 residues. Germline trimming cut 4 bases from V and 6 bases from J; bases unmatched to any gene: 8. Germline V gene lookup returns CDR1 KGHSH and CDR2 LQKENI. The DNA of the CDR3 is TGTGCCAGCTCACTCCCCGCGGGAGGGCCGGATACGCAGTATTTT. Protein product: CASSLPAGGPDTQYF.

A few counts support this clonotype. The rearrangement links TRBV29-1 to TRBJ1-1; 11 bases fit TRBD1. Germline V lookup: CDR1 SQVTM, CDR2 ANQGSEA. This CDR3 is 14 amino acids long. J was trimmed by 7 bases and V by 7 bases; bases with no gene match: 11. The CDR3 DNA reads TGCAGCGCCGGGACAGGGGGTTTTTCGGGTGAAGCTTTCTTT. Protein sequence: CSAGTGGFSGEAFF.

V usage is TRBV20-1 and J usage is TRBJ2-3; 7 nucleotides agree with TRBD1. Germline CDR1 is DFQATT and CDR2 is SNEGSKA (reference sequence). The CDR3 runs to 14 residues. The V segment lost 3 bases and the J segment 6 bases; nucleotides outside the gene matches: 9. The CDR3 DNA sequence: TGCAGTGCTAGTAGGGGGCTGGGGATTGATACGCAGTATTTT. Translating it yields CSASRGLGIDTQYF.

V usage is TRBV6-1 and J usage is TRBJ1-1, with D maybe TRBD1 (6 bases). This CDR3 contains 16 residues. V dropped 0 bases and J dropped 4 bases, with 15 bases sitting between them. The germline V gene encodes CDR1 MNHNS and CDR2 SASEGT. The CDR3 here is CASSEAAEGGGTEAFF. CDR3 coding DNA: TGTGCCAGCAGTGAAGCGGCGGAGGGGGGAGGCACTGAAGCTTTCTTT.

This clonotype showed up just a few times. The rearrangement uses TRBV29-1 and TRBJ2-1; no definite D call. V was cut by 6 bases and J by 2 bases, with 8 bases left in between. The CDR3 covers 12 residues. CDR1 and CDR2 (germline): SQVTM, ANQGSEA. The CDR3 region has the DNA TGCAGCGTGAAACAGCCCTACAATGAGCAGTTCTTC. The encoded protein is CSVKQPYNEQFF.

The chain is built from TRBV9 and TRBJ1-5; the match to TRBD1 covers 11 bases. The CDR3 has 14 amino acids. Germline lookup yields CDR1 SGDLS and CDR2 YYNGEE. V shed 3 bases and J 9 bases; nucleotides not matched to a gene: 5. The CDR3 coding sequence is TGTGCCAGCAGCGACGGGACAGGGGGAAGGCCCCAGCATTTT. As protein: CASSDGTGGRPQHF.

The chain joins TRBV7-2 to TRBJ1-2; TRBD1 aligns across 10 bases. V dropped 2 bases and J dropped 6; count of bases not matched to a gene: 6. The CDR3 consists of 15 residues. In germline, CDR1 is SGHTA, CDR2 FQGNSA. CDR3 DNA: TGTGCCAGCAGCTTATACGGGACAGGGGAGAATGGCTACACCTTC. Translation gives CASSLYGTGENGYTF.

V gene TRBV27 combines with J gene TRBJ2-3, with 10 bases lining up with TRBD1. The CDR3 totals 17 residues. The J segment lost 6 bases and the V segment lost 5 bases, leaving 14 bases of the junction unmatched. Germline V gene data show CDR1 as MNHEY and CDR2 as SMNVEV (reference sequence). The CDR3 nucleotides are TGTGCCAGCAGTCTCCGGGACAGGGGTGGGTACGTGGATACGCAGTATTTT. Translating it yields CASSLRDRGGYVDTQYF.

This clonotype was counted between two and nine times. The V and J genes are TRBV29-1 and TRBJ2-2; D is perhaps TRBD2 (5 bases). Germline lookup yields CDR1 SQVTM and CDR2 ANQGSEA. The CDR3 covers 12 residues. Deletions cut 7 bases from V and 4 bases from J, with 10 bases between. The CDR3 region is CSAGLSTGELFF. The CDR3 DNA reads TGCAGCGCGGGGTTGAGCACCGGGGAGCTGTTTTTT.

This clonotype was found many times. This rearrangement joins TRBV24-1 to TRBJ2-3, with D hard to call. V was pared by 4 bases and J by 2 bases, with 27 bases between. The CDR3 length is 20 residues. Per germline, CDR1 KGHDR and CDR2 SFDVKD. CDR3 nucleotides: TGTGCCACCAGTGACCATCGGCCCCCCCTGGGAAGCGAGCCCACAGATACGCAGTATTTT. Translated, it gives CATSDHRPPLGSEPTDTQYF.

This chain uses TRBV4-2 with TRBJ2-1; D is unclear. This CDR3 contains 15 residues. Per germline, CDR1 LGHNA and CDR2 YNFKEQ. Trimming took off 4 bases at V and 6 bases at J, with 16 bases between the two ends. The CDR3 nucleotides read TGTGCCAGCAGCCTCAGAAGAAACTCGCTCAATGAGCAGTTCTTC. Encoded protein: CASSLRRNSLNEQFF.

The chain has TRBV11-2 and TRBJ2-5; D gene unclear. Trimming cost V 1 base and J 5 bases, with 11 bases left between them. The length of the CDR3 is 14 residues. Germline V gene lookup returns CDR1 SGHAT and CDR2 FQNNGV. The CDR3 loop reads CASSLGRTEETQYF. The CDR3 bases are TGTGCCAGCAGCTTAGGGCGAACGGAGGAGACCCAGTACTTC.

The J gene is TRBJ2-1, the V gene TRBV12-3 or TRBV12-4; 8 bases agree with TRBD1. V dropped 4 bases and J dropped 8; count of bases not matched to a gene: 7. The length of the CDR3 is 14 residues. CDR3 amino acids: CASSYRGSSDEQFF. The CDR3 DNA follows: TGTGCCAGCAGTTACAGGGGGTCGAGCGATGAGCAGTTCTTC.

The chain combines TRBV5-1 with TRBJ2-7; D assignment may be TRBD1 or TRBD2 (5 bases each). The ends were cut back, 4 bases at V and 0 bases at J, with 17 bases in the middle. CDR3 length: 16 residues. Germline V lookup: CDR1 SGHRS, CDR2 YFSETQ. This CDR3 is CASSLEDTWSSYEQYF. The CDR3 nucleotides read TGCGCCAGCAGCCTGGAGGACACTTGGAGCTCCTACGAGCAGTACTTC.

The chain is built from TRBV5-1 and TRBJ2-5, with D unresolved. Germline V lookup: CDR1 SGHRS, CDR2 YFSETQ. The CDR3 has 17 amino acids. The V end was cut by 0 bases, the J end by 5 bases, with 20 bases between. The chain's CDR3 is CASSLGYYDTVMETQYF. CDR3 coding DNA: TGCGCCAGCAGCTTGGGGTATTACGATACAGTTATGGAGACCCAGTACTTC.

This clonotype showed up just a few times. The genes are TRBV2 and TRBJ1-1; D is undetermined. The germline V and J ends were trimmed by 0 bases and 2 bases, with 4 bases remaining between them. Germline lookup yields CDR1 SNHLY and CDR2 FYNNEI. The CDR3 contains 13 residues. The CDR3 spells CASSEARNTEAFF. The CDR3 nucleotides are TGTGCCAGCAGTGAAGCTCGAAACACTGAAGCTTTCTTT.

This chain connects TRBV2 to TRBJ2-7; the D gene could be TRBD1 or TRBD2 (5 bases each). V lost 3 bases to trimming and J lost 7 bases, with 19 bases between them. The germline CDR1 and CDR2 sequences are SNHLY and FYNNEI. This CDR3 comprises 15 residues. The CDR3 here is CASSDYGTPAWEQYF. Written as DNA, the CDR3 is TGTGCCAGCAGTGATTACGGGACGCCTGCCTGGGAGCAGTACTTC.

The V gene is TRBV12-3 or TRBV12-4, the J gene TRBJ2-7; D uncertain. The CDR3 length is 14 residues. The V end was cut by 2 bases, the J end by 1 base, with 9 bases between. CDR3 nucleotides: TGTGCCAGCAGTTTACGCCGGTTTTCCTACGAGCAGTACTTC. It yields the protein CASSLRRFSYEQYF.

This clonotype has more than one count but fewer than ten. This rearrangement joins TRBV27 to TRBJ2-7; 8 bases are a match to TRBD1. Germline V gives CDR1 MNHEY, CDR2 SMNVEV (reference sequence). The V and J ends lost 2 bases and 5 bases, in that order; junction bases with no gene match: 11. This CDR3 has 16 residues. CDR3 nucleotides: TGTGCCAGCAGTTTACTCCCGGACAGGGTTTGGGACGAGCAGTACTTC. It translates to CASSLLPDRVWDEQYF.

The rearrangement joins TRBV20-1 to TRBJ2-7, with unresolved D. This CDR3 is built from 14 residues. The germline V gene has CDR1 DFQATT and CDR2 SNEGSKA (reference sequence). V shed 1 base and J shed 9 bases, with 19 bases lying between them. Written as DNA, the CDR3 is TGCAGTGCTAGAGGTGGGATGGCCAAAAGTGGGCAGTACTTC. Residues: CSARGGMAKSGQYF.

This clonotype has just a few counts. The chain uses TRBV7-6 and TRBJ1-3; D gene unclear. The CDR3 is 15 amino acids. The germline V and J ends were trimmed by 4 bases and 4 bases, with 14 bases remaining between them. Germline V gene lookup returns CDR1 SGHVS and CDR2 FNYEAQ. As DNA, the CDR3 is TGTGCCAGCAGCTCAGCGGGGAACCTCGGAAACACCATATATTTT. This translates into CASSSAGNLGNTIYF.

The rearrangement links TRBV15 to TRBJ2-1, with D hard to call. Germline V gene sequence: CDR1 LNHNV, CDR2 YYDKDF (reference sequence). The CDR3 covers 16 residues. V gave up 5 bases and J gave up 2 bases, with 16 bases separating them. The CDR3 bases are TGTGCCACCAGCCTCCTTGGCGCCCAGCCCTACAATGAGCAGTTCTTC. This gives the protein CATSLLGAQPYNEQFF.

The chain couples TRBV25-1 to TRBJ2-3; D is perhaps TRBD2 (5 bases). V was pared by 3 bases and J by 6 bases, with 16 bases between. From germline, CDR1 is MGHDK and CDR2 SYGVNS. The CDR3 contains 15 residues. This CDR3 reads CASSDRGGWADTQYF. The CDR3 region has the DNA TGTGCCAGCAGTGATCGAGGCGGGTGGGCGGATACGCAGTATTTT.